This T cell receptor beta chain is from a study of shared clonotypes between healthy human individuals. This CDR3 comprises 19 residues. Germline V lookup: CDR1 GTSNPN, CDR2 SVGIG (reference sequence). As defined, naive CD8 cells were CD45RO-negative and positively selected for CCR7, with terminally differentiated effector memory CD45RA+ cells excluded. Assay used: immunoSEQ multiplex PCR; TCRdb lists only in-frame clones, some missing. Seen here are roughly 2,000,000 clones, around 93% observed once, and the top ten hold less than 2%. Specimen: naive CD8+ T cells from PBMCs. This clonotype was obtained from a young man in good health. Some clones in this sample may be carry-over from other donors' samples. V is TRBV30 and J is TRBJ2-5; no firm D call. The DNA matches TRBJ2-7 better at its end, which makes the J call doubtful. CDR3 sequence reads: CAWSVPIRRVVQRSYEQYF. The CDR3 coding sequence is TGTGCCTGGAGTGTACCTATCCGTCGGGTTGTACAGCGAAGCTACGAGCAGTACTTC.